Listed below are T cell receptor beta chains from one sample, sequenced in a study of cytomegalovirus exposure and HLA in healthy donors. Using immunoSEQ multiplex PCR, the repertoire was profiled, and TCRdb retains in-frame clones only, with some absent. This table holds around 130,000 clones, around 90% found once. The sequenced material came from PBMCs. These receptors all come from a middle-aged woman in good health and CMV-seronegative. The conserved cysteine and the conserved F or W are not part of the CDR3 here. Fields, in order: J gene, V gene, CDR3 protein.

TRBJ2-2 | TRBV28 | ASIPRTATGELF
TRBJ2-4 | TRBV10-3 | AISPRQEERGY
TRBJ1-1 | TRBV28 | ASYRQLNTEAF
TRBJ2-3 | TRBV7-2 | ASSLALRDTQY
TRBJ2-6 | TRBV10-3 | AIGTGSGANVLT
TRBJ2-4 | TRBV4-2 | ASSDPRAAKNIQY
TRBJ1-2 | TRBV2 | ASSVDGNYGYT
TRBJ1-2 | TRBV28 | ASSSGQGGGYT
TRBJ2-2 | TRBV10-3 | AISAGTVNTGELF
TRBJ1-2 | TRBV2 | ASSEPAGTGGPYGYT
TRBJ2-5 | TRBV7-3 | ASSLVPMSETQY
TRBJ2-1 | TRBV28 | ASSLQPRLAEPYNEQF
TRBJ2-1 | TRBV9 | ASSVGGLAGGGEQF
TRBJ1-4 | TRBV5-5 | ASSSGLTVEKLF
TRBJ2-5 | TRBV5-1 | ASSLGTSPKETQY
TRBJ2-3 | TRBV5-4 | ASSLAGSADTQY
TRBJ1-1 | TRBV6-1 | ASSSLAVTEAF
TRBJ2-7 | TRBV6-5 | ASSLGQGSSYEQY
TRBJ1-5 | TRBV27 | ASRKNRDSNQPQH
TRBJ2-2 | TRBV11-2 | ASSLEWLAGVPKELF
TRBJ2-1 | TRBV10-2 | ASSSSGVYNEQF
TRBJ2-5 | TRBV11-3 | ASSLTSGQETQY
TRBJ2-5 | TRBV11-2 | ASSFSSLQETQY
TRBJ2-7 | TRBV7-9 | ASSSKSGTSVYYEQY
TRBJ2-5 | TRBV13 | ASTHSGVGRETQY
TRBJ2-4 | TRBV2 | ASKFGKWDIQY
TRBJ2-5 | TRBV7-9 | SSSLGTSLETQY
TRBJ2-1 | TRBV9 | ASSADSGPYEQF
TRBJ2-5 | TRBV29-1 | SVVRAQETQY
TRBJ2-2 | TRBV7-9 | ASSPSGRANRGELF
TRBJ1-3 | TRBV6-5 | ASSRQISGNTIY
TRBJ1-2 | TRBV28 | ASSTPRDRGYGYT
TRBJ2-3 | TRBV5-1 | ASSSLTSGRGKGDTQY